A single sample is the source of the 19 T cell receptor beta chains below, sequenced in a study of cytomegalovirus exposure and HLA in healthy donors. The PCR made use of 60 Vbeta and 13 Jbeta primers. Generated by immunoSEQ multiplex PCR, the TCRdb table keeps only in-frame clones and is missing some. Here the sample spans about 150,000 clones, approximately 75% being singletons. The specimen was PBMCs. These receptors all stem from a man younger than 30 in good health and CMV-seronegative.

V usage is TRBV30 and J usage is TRBJ2-2; tentative D call: TRBD2 (6 bases). CDR1 is GTSNPN, CDR2 SVGIG, per germline (reference sequence). CDR3 length: 14 residues. Trimming removed 3 bases from V and 6 bases from J, with 14 bases in between. The CDR3 loop reads CAWSVTSFAGELFF. The CDR3 DNA reads TGTGCCTGGAGCGTTACTAGCTTCGCCGGGGAGCTGTTTTTT.

V usage is TRBV7-2 and J usage is TRBJ2-1; TRBD1 matches 9 bases. Germline V gives CDR1 SGHTA, CDR2 FQGNSA. This CDR3 has 13 amino acids. Losses at the gene ends were 3 bases for V and 9 bases for J; bases not matched to a gene: 3. CDR3 DNA sequence: TGTGCCAGCAGCTTGGACAGGGGCGGTGAGCAGTTCTTC. Its protein is CASSLDRGGEQFF.

The J gene is TRBJ2-1, the V gene TRBV13; D ambiguous. The V end was cut by 4 bases, the J end by 2 bases, with 15 bases between. Germline values: CDR1 PRHDT, CDR2 FYEKMQ (reference sequence). This CDR3 comprises 16 residues. The CDR3 spells CASSSSLVGAYNEQFF. The CDR3 DNA is TGTGCCAGCAGCTCAAGTCTCGTGGGCGCCTACAATGAGCAGTTCTTC.

The chain combines TRBV25-1 with TRBJ1-3; D is perhaps TRBD1 (6 bases). The CDR3 totals 16 residues. CDR1 is MGHDK and CDR2 is SYGVNS in the germline V gene. Trimming shortened V by 5 bases and J by 5 bases, and 19 bases separated the two germline ends. CDR3 sequence reads: CASSSLGFWGRNTIYF. The DNA for the CDR3 is TGTGCCAGCAGTTCCCTCGGGTTCTGGGGGCGAAACACCATATATTTT. Supplemented by reference TRBV25-1 and TRBJ1-3, the full variable domain reads EADIYQTPRYLVIGTGKKITLECSQTMGHDKMYWYQQDPGMELHLIHYSYGVNSTEKGDLSSESTVSRIRTEHFPLTLESARPSHTSQYLCASSSLGFWGRNTIYFGEGSWLTVV.

This clone was counted only a few times. CDR3 sequence (DNA): TGTGCCAGCAGCTTGGGGGGGGTAGAACTGTTTTTT. The encoded protein is CASSLGGVELFF. V is TRBV5-4 and J is TRBJ1-4; possibly TRBD1 for D (5 bases). CDR3 length: 12 residues. The germline gives CDR1 SGHNT, CDR2 YYREEE (reference sequence). The V and J ends lost 0 bases and 12 bases respectively, with 9 bases between them.

The rearrangement links TRBV6-5 to TRBJ1-1, with D possibly being TRBD1 (6 bases). The germline V and J ends were trimmed by 5 bases and 1 base, with 14 bases remaining between them. CDR3 length equals 15 residues. CDR1 is MNHEY, CDR2 SVGAGI, per germline. The chain's CDR3 is CASSTFRTANTEAFF. The CDR3 bases are TGTGCCAGCAGTACCTTCAGGACAGCGAACACTGAAGCTTTCTTT.

The chain recombines TRBV6-6 with TRBJ2-5, with TRBD1 matching over 7 bases. Germline CDR1 is MNHNY and CDR2 is SVGAGI (reference sequence). J was trimmed by 5 bases and V by 11 bases; bases with no gene match: 20. The CDR3 is 16 amino acids. The CDR3, as DNA: TGTGCCGCAAGGTCCGAAACAGGGGCTTTCGGGGAGACCCAGTACTTC. Amino acid sequence: CAARSETGAFGETQYF.

This chain joins TRBV29-1 and TRBJ1-4; perhaps TRBD1 as D (6 bases). Germline V gene sequence: CDR1 SQVTM, CDR2 ANQGSEA. The CDR3 contains 13 residues. Between the trimmed V and J ends, which lost 6 bases and 5 bases, there was a span of 13 bases. The CDR3, as DNA: TGCAGCGTGGGCGGACAGATAAATGAAAAACTGTTTTTT. Translation gives CSVGGQINEKLFF.

This clone was recorded a few times. V and J are TRBV11-2 and TRBJ2-7; 9 nucleotides line up with TRBD1. Germline V gene lookup returns CDR1 SGHAT and CDR2 FQNNGV. V lost 5 bases to trimming and J lost 0 bases; unmatched junction nucleotides: 5. CDR3 length: 15 residues. The CDR3 coding sequence is TGTGCCAGCAGCCCACGGACAGGGGTCTCCTACGAGCAGTACTTC. Translating it yields CASSPRTGVSYEQYF.

This chain uses TRBV6-1 with TRBJ1-1; possible D gene TRBD1, 5 bases. The V gene lost 6 bases and the J gene lost 0 bases, with 11 bases spanning the gap. CDR1 is MNHNS and CDR2 is SASEGT in the germline V gene. The CDR3 covers 14 residues. The CDR3 is CASSSHRLNTEAFF. The CDR3 DNA follows: TGTGCCAGCAGCAGCCACAGGTTGAACACTGAAGCTTTCTTT.

The CDR3 spells CASSPQGGANYGYTF. CDR3 coding DNA: TGTGCCAGCAGCCCTCAGGGGGGCGCTAACTATGGCTACACCTTC. The rearrangement uses TRBV7-2 and TRBJ1-2, with 7 bases matching TRBD1. The CDR3 has 15 residues. The germline V gene has CDR1 SGHTA and CDR2 FQGNSA. The J segment lost 0 bases and the V segment lost 5 bases, leaving 6 bases of the junction unmatched.

V gene TRBV19 combines with J gene TRBJ1-5; D perhaps matches TRBD1 (5 bases). Germline lookup yields CDR1 LNHDA and CDR2 SQIVND (reference sequence). The CDR3 spans 16 residues. Trimming took 7 bases from V and 3 from J, leaving 19 bases between them. In nucleotides, the CDR3 is TGTGCCAGTACGACAAGACAGACATCTCTCAATCAGCCCCAGCATTTT. Translation: CASTTRQTSLNQPQHF. The variable domain in full, with the rest retrieved from reference TRBV19 and TRBJ1-5, is DGGITQSPKYLFRKEGQNVTLSCEQNLNHDAMYWYRQDPGQGLRLIYYSQIVNDFQKGDIAEGYSVSREKKESFPLTVTSAQKNPTAFYLCASTTRQTSLNQPQHFGDGTRLSIL.

The gene calls are TRBV6-1 and TRBJ1-2; 7 bases are a match to TRBD1. Germline V lookup: CDR1 MNHNS, CDR2 SASEGT. The CDR3 covers 17 residues. V shed 4 bases and J 2 bases; nucleotides not matched to a gene: 13. CDR3 sequence reads: CASSGRQGLSPNYGYTF. For the CDR3, the DNA is TGTGCCAGCAGTGGACGACAGGGTCTCTCTCCCAACTATGGCTACACCTTC.

This chain links TRBV11-2 with TRBJ2-1; D gene ambiguous. The CDR3 consists of 11 residues. Germline V gene lookup returns CDR1 SGHAT and CDR2 FQNNGV. V was pared by 2 bases and J by 11 bases, with 7 bases between. The CDR3 nucleotides read TGTGCCAGCAGCTTATCTCTAAAGCAGTTCTTC. Amino acids: CASSLSLKQFF.

The chain couples TRBV7-6 to TRBJ1-1, with D tentatively TRBD1 (5 bases). This CDR3 is 12 amino acids long. Germline V gene lookup returns CDR1 SGHVS and CDR2 FNYEAQ. The germline V and J ends were trimmed by 4 bases and 7 bases, with 10 bases remaining between them. The CDR3 DNA follows: TGTGCCAGCAGCTCCGGGGGAGGTGAAGCTTTCTTT. Translation gives CASSSGGGEAFF.

Remarks on this clone: Germline is not matched at one junction end, which may reflect a read error. The chain has TRBV7-2 and TRBJ2-4; no reliable D call. Germline V gene lookup returns CDR1 SGHTA and CDR2 FQGNSA. The CDR3 is 14 amino acids. The CDR3: CASSLNPRKNSQYF. The DNA for the CDR3 is TGTGCCAGCAGCTTAAACCCCCGCAAAAACAGTCAGTACTTC.

In DNA form, the CDR3 reads TGTGCCATCGAACGCCGGGGAACGGACGGCTACACCTTC. Translated: CAIERRGTDGYTF. This sequence joins TRBV6-1 and TRBJ1-2, with D uncertain. Trimming removed 10 bases from V and 8 bases from J, with 20 bases in between. Germline CDR1 MNHNS, CDR2 SASEGT. CDR3 length: 13 residues.

This clone has a handful of counts. This CDR3 is CASSEDTVVDTQYF. Written as DNA, the CDR3 is TGTGCCAGCAGTGAAGACACCGTGGTAGATACGCAGTATTTT. This rearrangement joins TRBV6-1 to TRBJ2-3; D call uncertain. Germline values: CDR1 MNHNS, CDR2 SASEGT. The CDR3 spans 14 residues. V lost 1 base and J lost 5, with 10 bases in between.

The gene calls are TRBV15 and TRBJ2-3; 14 bases align to TRBD2. The germline V gene encodes CDR1 LNHNV and CDR2 YYDKDF (reference sequence). Trimming took 1 base from V and 11 from J; bases not matched to a gene: 8. CDR3 length: 16 residues. The CDR3 is CATSRVRTSGGPRQYF. The CDR3 bases are TGTGCCACCAGCAGAGTTAGGACTAGCGGGGGGCCGAGGCAGTATTTT.